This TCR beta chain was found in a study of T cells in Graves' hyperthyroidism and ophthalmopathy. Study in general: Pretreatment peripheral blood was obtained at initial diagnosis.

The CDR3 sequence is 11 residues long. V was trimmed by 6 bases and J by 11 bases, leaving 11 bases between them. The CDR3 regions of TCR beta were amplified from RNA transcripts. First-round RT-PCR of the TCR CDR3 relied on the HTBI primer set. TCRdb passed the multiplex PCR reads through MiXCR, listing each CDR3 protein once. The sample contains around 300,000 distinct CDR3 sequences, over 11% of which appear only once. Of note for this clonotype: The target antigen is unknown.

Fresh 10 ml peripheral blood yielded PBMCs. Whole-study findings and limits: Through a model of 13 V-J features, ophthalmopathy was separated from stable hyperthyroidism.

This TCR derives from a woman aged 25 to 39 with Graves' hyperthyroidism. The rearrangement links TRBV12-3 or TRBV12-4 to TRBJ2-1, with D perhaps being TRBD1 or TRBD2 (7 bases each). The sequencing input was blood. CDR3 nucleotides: TGTGCCAGCAGCAGGGGGGGACAGCAGTTCTTC. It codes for CASSRGGQQFF.